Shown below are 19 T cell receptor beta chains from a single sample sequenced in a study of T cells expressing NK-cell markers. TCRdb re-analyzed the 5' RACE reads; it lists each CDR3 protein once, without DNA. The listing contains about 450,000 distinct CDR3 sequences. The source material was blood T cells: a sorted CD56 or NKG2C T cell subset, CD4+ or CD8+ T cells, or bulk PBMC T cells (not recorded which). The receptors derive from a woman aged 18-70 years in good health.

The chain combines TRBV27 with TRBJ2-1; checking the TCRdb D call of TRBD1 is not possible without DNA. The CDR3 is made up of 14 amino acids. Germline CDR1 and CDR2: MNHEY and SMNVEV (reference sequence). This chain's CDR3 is CASSSGAGYNEQFF.

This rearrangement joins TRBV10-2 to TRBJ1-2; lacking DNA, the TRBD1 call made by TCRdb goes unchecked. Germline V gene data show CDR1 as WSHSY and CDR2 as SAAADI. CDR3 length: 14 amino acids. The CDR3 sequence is CASSGAGTRGGYTF.

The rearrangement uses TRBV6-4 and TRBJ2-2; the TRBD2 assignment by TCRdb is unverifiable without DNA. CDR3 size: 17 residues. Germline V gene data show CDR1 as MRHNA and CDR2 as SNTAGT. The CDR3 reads CASSPGTSGPSTGELFF.

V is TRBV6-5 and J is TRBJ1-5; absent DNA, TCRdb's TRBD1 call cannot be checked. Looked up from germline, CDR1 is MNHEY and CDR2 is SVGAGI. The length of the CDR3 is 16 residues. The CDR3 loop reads CASSSSGMGGNQPQHF.

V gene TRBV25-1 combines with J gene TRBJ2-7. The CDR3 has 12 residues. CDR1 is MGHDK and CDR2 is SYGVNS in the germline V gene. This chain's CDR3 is CASSKAGYEQYF.

Here the CDR3 reads CASRRGTNYGYTF. The chain joins TRBV6-1 to TRBJ1-2. CDR1 MNHNS and CDR2 SASEGT come from the germline V gene. The CDR3 has 13 amino acids.

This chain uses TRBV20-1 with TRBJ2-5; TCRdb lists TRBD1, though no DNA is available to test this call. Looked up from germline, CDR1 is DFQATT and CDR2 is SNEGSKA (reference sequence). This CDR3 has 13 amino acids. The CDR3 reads CSAPVAVQETQYF.

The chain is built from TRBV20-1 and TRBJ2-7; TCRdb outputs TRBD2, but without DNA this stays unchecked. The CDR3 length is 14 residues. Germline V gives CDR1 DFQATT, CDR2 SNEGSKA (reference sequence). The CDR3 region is CSARGTAADYEQYF.

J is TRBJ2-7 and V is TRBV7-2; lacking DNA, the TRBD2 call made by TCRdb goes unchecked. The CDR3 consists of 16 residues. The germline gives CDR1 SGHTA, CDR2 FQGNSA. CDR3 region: CASSARGRLAAYEQYF.

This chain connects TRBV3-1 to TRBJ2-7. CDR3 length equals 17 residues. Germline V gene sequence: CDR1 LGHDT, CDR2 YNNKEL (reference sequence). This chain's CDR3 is CASSQDQRRGSSYEQYF.

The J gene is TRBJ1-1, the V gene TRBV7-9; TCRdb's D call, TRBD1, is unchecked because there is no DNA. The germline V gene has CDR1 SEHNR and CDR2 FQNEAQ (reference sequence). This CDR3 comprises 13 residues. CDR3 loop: CASTAPRGTEAFF.

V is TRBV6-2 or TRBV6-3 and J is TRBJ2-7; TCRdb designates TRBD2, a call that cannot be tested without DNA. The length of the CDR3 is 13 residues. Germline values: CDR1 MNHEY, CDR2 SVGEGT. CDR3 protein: CASSLAETYEQYF.

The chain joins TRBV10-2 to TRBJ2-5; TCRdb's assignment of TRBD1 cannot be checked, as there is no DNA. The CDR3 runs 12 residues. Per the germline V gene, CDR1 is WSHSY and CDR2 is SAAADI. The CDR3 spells CASSERGETQYF.

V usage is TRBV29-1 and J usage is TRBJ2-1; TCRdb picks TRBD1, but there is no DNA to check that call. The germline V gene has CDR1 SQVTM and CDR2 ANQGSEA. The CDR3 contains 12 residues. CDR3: CSVAGERDEQFF.

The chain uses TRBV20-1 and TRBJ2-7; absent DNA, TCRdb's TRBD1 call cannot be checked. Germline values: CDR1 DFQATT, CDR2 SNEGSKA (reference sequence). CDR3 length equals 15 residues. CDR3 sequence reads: CSARDLGQGVYEQYF.

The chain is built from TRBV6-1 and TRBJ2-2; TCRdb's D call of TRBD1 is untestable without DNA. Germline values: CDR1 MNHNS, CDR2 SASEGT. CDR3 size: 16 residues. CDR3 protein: CASRPRGGRNTGELFF.

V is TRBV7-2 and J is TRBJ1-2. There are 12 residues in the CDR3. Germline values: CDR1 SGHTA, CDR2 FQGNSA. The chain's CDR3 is CASSLVTYGYTF. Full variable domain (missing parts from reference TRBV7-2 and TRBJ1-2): GAGVSQSPSNKVTEKGKDVELRCDPISGHTALYWYRQSLGQGLEFLIYFQGNSAPDKSGLPSDRFSAERTGGSVSTLTIQRTQQEDSAVYLCASSLVTYGYTFGSGTRLTVV.

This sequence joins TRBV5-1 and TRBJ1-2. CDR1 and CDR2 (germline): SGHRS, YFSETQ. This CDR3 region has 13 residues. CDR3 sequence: CASGWGWSYGYTF.

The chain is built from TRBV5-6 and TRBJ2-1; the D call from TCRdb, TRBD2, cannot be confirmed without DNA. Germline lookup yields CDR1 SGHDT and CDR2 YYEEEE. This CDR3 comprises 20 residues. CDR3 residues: CASSPNRTSGVQPSYNEQFF.